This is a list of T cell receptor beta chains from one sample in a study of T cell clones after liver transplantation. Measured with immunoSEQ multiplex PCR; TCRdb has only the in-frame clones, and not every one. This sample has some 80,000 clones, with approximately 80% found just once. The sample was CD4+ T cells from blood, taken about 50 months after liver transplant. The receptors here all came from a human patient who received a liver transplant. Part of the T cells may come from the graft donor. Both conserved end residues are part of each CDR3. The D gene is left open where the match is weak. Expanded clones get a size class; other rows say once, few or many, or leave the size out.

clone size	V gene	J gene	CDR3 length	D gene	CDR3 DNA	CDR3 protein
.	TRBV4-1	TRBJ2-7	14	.	TGCGCCAGCAGCCAAGACCACTACTCCTACGAGCAGTACTTC	CASSQDHYSYEQYF
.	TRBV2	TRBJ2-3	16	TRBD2	TGTGCCAGCAGTACGGGGACTAGCGGGGGGGCAGATACGCAGTATTTT	CASSTGTSGGADTQYF
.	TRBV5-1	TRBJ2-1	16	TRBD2	TGCGCCAGCAGCTTGGTATGGGCGGGAGGTAACAATGAGCAGTTCTTC	CASSLVWAGGNNEQFF
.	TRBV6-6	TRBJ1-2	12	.	TGTGCCAGCATGAAAATGAGAGGTGGCTACACCTTC	CASMKMRGGYTF
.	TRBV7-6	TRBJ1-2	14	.	TGTGCCAGCAGCCCCGCTGGGAGTAACTATGGCTACACCTTC	CASSPAGSNYGYTF
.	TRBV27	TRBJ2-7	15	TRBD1	TGTGCCAGCAGTTCTCACCGGGACAGGGCGTACGAGCAGTACTTC	CASSSHRDRAYEQYF
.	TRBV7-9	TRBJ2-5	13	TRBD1	TGTGCCAGCAGCCACAGGGGTAGGGGGACCCAGTACTTC	CASSHRGRGTQYF
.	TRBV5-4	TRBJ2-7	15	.	TGTGCCAGCAGCCTGAGGACGGGAGAAGCGTACGAGCAGTACTTC	CASSLRTGEAYEQYF
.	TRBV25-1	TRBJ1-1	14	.	TGTGCCAGCAGTGAATTGTGGGGGTCTGATGAAGCTTTCTTT	CASSELWGSDEAFF
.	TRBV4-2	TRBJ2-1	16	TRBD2	TGTGCCAGCAGCCAAGCCGCGACTAGCGGGAGTTCTGAGCAGTTCTTC	CASSQAATSGSSEQFF
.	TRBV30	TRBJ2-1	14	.	TGTGCCTCCCAGACCTCTAGCCCCTACAATAAGCAGTTCTTC	CASQTSSPYNKQFF
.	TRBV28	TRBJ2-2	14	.	TGTGCCAGCAGGAGGACGGGGAACACCGGGGAGCTGTTTTTT	CASRRTGNTGELFF
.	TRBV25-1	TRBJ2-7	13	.	TGTGCCAGCAGTTCTCAAGGACAGAACGAGCAGTACTTC	CASSSQGQNEQYF
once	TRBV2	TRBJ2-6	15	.	TGTGCCAGCAGTGGGGTCTTTGGTGGGGCCAACGTCCTGACTTTC	CASSGVFGGANVLTF
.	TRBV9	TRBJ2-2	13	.	TGTGCCAGCAGCGTGAGGGGGTCCGGGGAGCTGTTTTTT	CASSVRGSGELFF
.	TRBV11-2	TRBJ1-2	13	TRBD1	TGTGCCAGCAGCGCCCGGACAGGGGTCGGCTACACCTTC	CASSARTGVGYTF
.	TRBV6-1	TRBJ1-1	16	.	TGTGCCAGCAGTGAAGACAGCCAACATATGAACACTGAAGCTTTCTTT	CASSEDSQHMNTEAFF
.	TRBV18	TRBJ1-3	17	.	TGTGCCAGCTCACCCTCCTCTAAAGGGCAGACTGGAAACACCATATATTTT	CASSPSSKGQTGNTIYF
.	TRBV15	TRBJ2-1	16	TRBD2	TGTGCCACCAGCACCCCACTAGCGGGAGGTTCCCCTGAGCAGTTCTTC	CATSTPLAGGSPEQFF
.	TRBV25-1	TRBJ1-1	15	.	TGTGCCAGCAGTGACTTCGGGAATATGAACACTGAAGCTTTCTTT	CASSDFGNMNTEAFF
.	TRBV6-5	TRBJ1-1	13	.	TGTGCCAGCAGACCTACAGGACACTTCCAAGCTTTCTTT	CASRPTGHFQAFF
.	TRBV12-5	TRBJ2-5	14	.	TGTGCTAGTGGTTTAACAATACCTCAAGAGACCCAGTACTTC	CASGLTIPQETQYF
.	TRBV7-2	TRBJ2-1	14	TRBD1	TGTGCCAGCACCGAACCGGGACAGGGGATTGAGCAGTTCTTC	CASTEPGQGIEQFF
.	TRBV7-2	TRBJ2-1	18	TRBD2	TGTGCCAGCAGCTTAGCCTCTAGCGGGAGGTTCTCCTACAATGAGCAGTTCTTC	CASSLASSGRFSYNEQFF
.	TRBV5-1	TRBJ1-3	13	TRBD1	TGTGCCAGCAGGACAGGGACTGGAAACACCATATATTTT	CASRTGTGNTIYF
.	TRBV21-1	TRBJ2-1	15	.	TGTGCCAGCAGCAGGGGACAGGGGGCTTTGAATGAGCAGTTCTTC	CASSRGQGALNEQFF
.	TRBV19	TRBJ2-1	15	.	TGTGCCAGTAGTATGGGAGGGGGCGCAATCAATGAGCAGTTCTTC	CASSMGGGAINEQFF
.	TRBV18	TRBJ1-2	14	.	TGTGCCAGCTCACCAATCCCTTTCAGGGATGGCTACACCTTC	CASSPIPFRDGYTF
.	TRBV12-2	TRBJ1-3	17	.	TGTGCAAGTCGCTTAGCGCCCTGGAGGTTATCTGGAAACACCATATATTTT	CASRLAPWRLSGNTIYF
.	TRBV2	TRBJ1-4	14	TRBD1	TGTGCCAGCAGAAAACAGGGGAATTATGAAAAACTGTTTTTT	CASRKQGNYEKLFF